These T cell receptor beta chains were read from a single sample in a study of cytomegalovirus exposure and HLA in healthy donors. Sequenced by immunoSEQ multiplex PCR; TCRdb stores in-frame clones only, minus some. Found here are 85,000 to 110,000 clones, more than 75% of them singletons; the top ten hold over 9%. The sequenced material came from PBMCs. Receptors were obtained from a woman between 18 and 30 years old in good health and CMV-seropositive. Each CDR3 is given with its conserved first and last residue. The D gene is left open where the match is weak. Clone size, where shown, is once, few, many, or a class for clones that have expanded.

v_gene: TRBV9; j_gene: TRBJ2-3; d_gene: .; abundance: .; CDR3aa: CASSVEFSAGRGDTQYF; CDR3nt: TGTGCCAGCAGCGTGGAGTTCTCAGCGGGCCGGGGCGATACGCAGTATTTT
v_gene: TRBV19; j_gene: TRBJ2-5; d_gene: .; abundance: .; CDR3aa: CASSLDSEETQYF; CDR3nt: TGTGCCAGTAGCCTCGACTCCGAAGAGACCCAGTACTTC
v_gene: TRBV10-3; j_gene: TRBJ1-5; d_gene: .; abundance: .; CDR3aa: CAISASTGGNQPQHF; CDR3nt: TGTGCCATCAGCGCCTCTACGGGGGGGAATCAGCCCCAGCATTTT
v_gene: TRBV1; j_gene: TRBJ2-1; d_gene: .; abundance: .; CDR3aa: CTSSHLASESSYNEQFF; CDR3nt: TGCACCAGCAGCCACCTCGCTAGCGAAAGCTCCTACAATGAGCAGTTCTTC
v_gene: TRBV27; j_gene: TRBJ2-5; d_gene: TRBD2; abundance: .; CDR3aa: CASEVVGLAGDGETQYF; CDR3nt: TGTGCCAGCGAAGTGGTTGGACTAGCGGGAGATGGAGAGACCCAGTACTTC
v_gene: TRBV2; j_gene: TRBJ2-2; d_gene: .; abundance: .; CDR3aa: CASSESSNTGELFF; CDR3nt: TGTGCCAGCAGTGAATCCTCGAACACCGGGGAGCTGTTTTTT
v_gene: TRBV6-5; j_gene: TRBJ2-1; d_gene: .; abundance: .; CDR3aa: CASRSLAWPNEQFF; CDR3nt: TGTGCCAGCAGATCCCTAGCTTGGCCTAATGAGCAGTTCTTC
v_gene: TRBV25-1; j_gene: TRBJ1-1; d_gene: .; abundance: .; CDR3aa: CASSEGRRNTEAFF; CDR3nt: TGTGCCAGCAGTGAAGGCCGAAGGAACACTGAAGCTTTCTTT
v_gene: TRBV30; j_gene: TRBJ1-1; d_gene: .; abundance: few; CDR3aa: CAWSNQVTAFF; CDR3nt: TGTGCCTGGAGTAATCAGGTAACGGCTTTCTTT
v_gene: TRBV19; j_gene: TRBJ1-4; d_gene: .; abundance: .; CDR3aa: CASSMGRGPPNEKLFF; CDR3nt: TGTGCCAGTAGTATGGGGAGGGGACCACCTAATGAAAAACTGTTTTTT
v_gene: TRBV7-6; j_gene: TRBJ1-2; d_gene: .; abundance: .; CDR3aa: CASSLAPGDLLRGYTF; CDR3nt: TGTGCCAGCAGCTTAGCGCCGGGTGATCTTTTAAGGGGCTACACCTTC
v_gene: TRBV5-5; j_gene: TRBJ2-7; d_gene: TRBD2; abundance: .; CDR3aa: CASSLVSGGLYEQYF; CDR3nt: TGTGCCAGCAGCTTGGTTAGCGGGGGCTTATACGAGCAGTACTTC
v_gene: TRBV7-8; j_gene: TRBJ2-4; d_gene: .; abundance: .; CDR3aa: CASSVDTKNIQYF; CDR3nt: TGTGCCAGCAGCGTCGACACGAAAAACATTCAGTACTTC
v_gene: TRBV5-4; j_gene: TRBJ1-4; d_gene: .; abundance: .; CDR3aa: CASSPTGRDEKLFF; CDR3nt: TGTGCCAGCAGTCCAACAGGGAGGGATGAAAAACTGTTTTTT
v_gene: TRBV13; j_gene: TRBJ1-6; d_gene: TRBD1; abundance: .; CDR3aa: CASSLAGTGNSPLHF; CDR3nt: TGTGCCAGCAGCTTAGCTGGGACAGGGAATTCACCCCTCCACTTT
v_gene: TRBV10-3; j_gene: TRBJ2-3; d_gene: .; abundance: .; CDR3aa: CAISVWESSRGDTQYF; CDR3nt: TGTGCCATCAGTGTTTGGGAGTCTTCCAGGGGAGATACGCAGTATTTT
v_gene: TRBV18; j_gene: TRBJ2-1; d_gene: .; abundance: .; CDR3aa: CASSPLAESYNEQFF; CDR3nt: TGTGCCAGCTCACCACTTGCGGAGAGTTACAATGAGCAGTTCTTC
v_gene: TRBV28; j_gene: TRBJ2-7; d_gene: .; abundance: .; CDR3aa: CASSSGYYEQYF; CDR3nt: TGTGCCAGCAGTTCGGGGTACTACGAGCAGTACTTC
v_gene: TRBV28; j_gene: TRBJ1-2; d_gene: TRBD1; abundance: .; CDR3aa: CASSFIGGGGQIYGYTF; CDR3nt: TGTGCCAGCAGTTTCATTGGGGGTGGGGGACAGATCTATGGCTACACCTTC
v_gene: TRBV7-9; j_gene: TRBJ2-7; d_gene: .; abundance: .; CDR3aa: CASSRLTGFSYEQYF; CDR3nt: TGTGCCAGCAGCCGGTTGACAGGCTTCTCCTACGAGCAGTACTTC
v_gene: TRBV9; j_gene: TRBJ2-5; d_gene: TRBD1; abundance: few; CDR3aa: CASSVASAGQAQYF; CDR3nt: TGTGCCAGCAGCGTAGCTTCCGCTGGACAGGCCCAGTACTTC
v_gene: TRBV5-4; j_gene: TRBJ2-3; d_gene: TRBD2; abundance: .; CDR3aa: CASSLSGGAEDTQYF; CDR3nt: TGTGCCAGCAGCTTGTCCGGGGGGGCTGAAGATACGCAGTATTTT
v_gene: TRBV30; j_gene: TRBJ2-5; d_gene: .; abundance: .; CDR3aa: CAWIQEGQETQYF; CDR3nt: TGTGCCTGGATCCAGGAGGGCCAAGAGACCCAGTACTTC
v_gene: TRBV4-1; j_gene: TRBJ1-6; d_gene: .; abundance: .; CDR3aa: CASSQDQGGAAPLHF; CDR3nt: TGCGCCAGCAGCCAAGATCAGGGAGGAGCGGCACCCCTCCACTTT
v_gene: TRBV7-2; j_gene: TRBJ1-4; d_gene: .; abundance: .; CDR3aa: CASSLVGGRAREKLFF; CDR3nt: TGTGCCAGCAGCTTAGTAGGGGGACGGGCTCGCGAAAAACTGTTTTTT
v_gene: TRBV6-5; j_gene: TRBJ1-2; d_gene: TRBD1; abundance: .; CDR3aa: CASSETGVYGYTF; CDR3nt: TGTGCCAGCAGTGAAACAGGGGTCTATGGCTACACCTTC
v_gene: TRBV7-3; j_gene: TRBJ2-1; d_gene: TRBD2; abundance: few; CDR3aa: CASSWGLAEQYNEQFF; CDR3nt: TGTGCCAGCAGCTGGGGACTAGCGGAACAATACAATGAGCAGTTCTTC
v_gene: TRBV6-1; j_gene: TRBJ2-7; d_gene: .; abundance: .; CDR3aa: CASIQGSYEQYF; CDR3nt: TGTGCCAGTATTCAGGGGTCCTACGAGCAGTACTTC
v_gene: TRBV2; j_gene: TRBJ2-7; d_gene: TRBD2; abundance: .; CDR3aa: CASSNPGTSDEQYF; CDR3nt: TGTGCCAGCAGTAATCCCGGGACTAGCGACGAGCAGTACTTC
v_gene: TRBV9; j_gene: TRBJ2-1; d_gene: .; abundance: .; CDR3aa: CASSVAPSNEQFF; CDR3nt: TGTGCCAGCAGCGTAGCCCCGAGCAATGAGCAGTTCTTC
v_gene: TRBV18; j_gene: TRBJ2-7; d_gene: .; abundance: .; CDR3aa: CASSPGVAYEQYF; CDR3nt: TGTGCCAGCTCGCCGGGGGTCGCCTACGAGCAGTACTTC
v_gene: TRBV5-4; j_gene: TRBJ2-7; d_gene: .; abundance: once; CDR3aa: CASSLGGGWYEQYF; CDR3nt: TGTGCCAGCAGCTTGGGTGGGGGCTGGTACGAGCAGTACTTC
v_gene: TRBV27; j_gene: TRBJ1-5; d_gene: TRBD1; abundance: .; CDR3aa: CASSLYLPGQGARSNQPQHF; CDR3nt: TGTGCCAGCAGTTTATACCTACCGGGACAGGGGGCAAGGAGCAATCAGCCCCAGCATTTT
v_gene: TRBV11-1; j_gene: TRBJ1-1; d_gene: .; abundance: .; CDR3aa: CASSLVGDTEAFF; CDR3nt: TGTGCCAGCAGCTTGGTGGGAGACACTGAAGCTTTCTTT
v_gene: TRBV7-2; j_gene: TRBJ2-7; d_gene: TRBD2; abundance: .; CDR3aa: CASSSRPTSSAYEQYF; CDR3nt: TGTGCCAGCAGCTCGCGACCGACTAGCTCGGCCTACGAGCAGTACTTC
v_gene: TRBV2; j_gene: TRBJ2-7; d_gene: .; abundance: once; CDR3aa: CASTGREQYF; CDR3nt: TGTGCCAGCACAGGGCGTGAGCAGTACTTC
v_gene: TRBV7-8; j_gene: TRBJ1-1; d_gene: TRBD1; abundance: .; CDR3aa: CASSFRQGVRTEAFF; CDR3nt: TGTGCCAGCAGCTTTCGACAGGGGGTACGCACTGAAGCTTTCTTT
v_gene: TRBV10-1; j_gene: TRBJ2-1; d_gene: TRBD1; abundance: .; CDR3aa: CASSETGQGDEQFF; CDR3nt: TGCGCCAGCAGTGAGACGGGACAGGGAGATGAGCAGTTCTTC
v_gene: TRBV7-9; j_gene: TRBJ2-2; d_gene: TRBD1; abundance: few; CDR3aa: CASSWNRGQGVSGELFF; CDR3nt: TGTGCCAGCAGCTGGAACCGGGGACAGGGGGTCTCCGGGGAGCTGTTTTTT
v_gene: TRBV9; j_gene: TRBJ1-4; d_gene: TRBD1; abundance: .; CDR3aa: CASSRDRGNEKLFF; CDR3nt: TGTGCCAGCAGCAGGGACAGGGGTAATGAAAAACTGTTTTTT
v_gene: TRBV19; j_gene: TRBJ2-7; d_gene: TRBD2; abundance: .; CDR3aa: CASSITGGRDEQYF; CDR3nt: TGTGCCAGTAGTATAACAGGAGGGAGGGACGAGCAGTACTTC
v_gene: TRBV15; j_gene: TRBJ2-3; d_gene: TRBD2; abundance: .; CDR3aa: CATSRDGGGDTQYF; CDR3nt: TGTGCCACCAGCAGAGATGGGGGGGGAGATACGCAGTATTTT
v_gene: TRBV21-1; j_gene: TRBJ2-7; d_gene: .; abundance: .; CDR3aa: CASSKGAGGPYEQYF; CDR3nt: TGTGCCAGCTCTAAGGGCGCGGGGGGGCCCTACGAGCAGTACTTC
v_gene: TRBV9; j_gene: TRBJ1-5; d_gene: .; abundance: .; CDR3aa: CASSVAFNQPQHF; CDR3nt: TGTGCCAGCAGCGTAGCTTTCAATCAGCCCCAGCATTTT
v_gene: TRBV7-2; j_gene: TRBJ2-5; d_gene: TRBD1; abundance: .; CDR3aa: CASSLVGATGVGKQETQYF; CDR3nt: TGTGCCAGCAGCTTAGTAGGAGCGACAGGGGTGGGGAAACAAGAGACCCAGTACTTC
v_gene: TRBV7-3; j_gene: TRBJ2-1; d_gene: .; abundance: few; CDR3aa: CASSLTRDNEQFF; CDR3nt: TGTGCCAGCAGCTTAACCCGAGACAATGAGCAGTTCTTC
v_gene: TRBV7-9; j_gene: TRBJ1-5; d_gene: .; abundance: .; CDR3aa: CASSLDRGPQHF; CDR3nt: TGTGCCAGCAGCTTAGACCGGGGACCCCAGCATTTT
v_gene: TRBV11-2; j_gene: TRBJ1-2; d_gene: .; abundance: .; CDR3aa: CASSLGTGLYGYTF; CDR3nt: TGTGCCAGCAGCTTAGGAACAGGGCTCTATGGCTACACCTTC
v_gene: TRBV27; j_gene: TRBJ2-7; d_gene: TRBD1; abundance: .; CDR3aa: CASTTAPGQGSSYEQYF; CDR3nt: TGTGCCAGCACCACGGCTCCGGGACAGGGGTCCTCCTACGAGCAGTACTTC
v_gene: TRBV27; j_gene: TRBJ1-4; d_gene: .; abundance: .; CDR3aa: CASSLRQAGRGKLFF; CDR3nt: TGTGCCAGCAGCCTTAGACAGGCCGGGCGAGGAAAACTGTTTTTT
v_gene: TRBV25-1; j_gene: TRBJ2-1; d_gene: TRBD2; abundance: .; CDR3aa: CASSDPAGSSYNEQFF; CDR3nt: TGTGCCAGCAGTGACCCAGCGGGGAGCTCCTACAATGAGCAGTTCTTC
v_gene: TRBV6-4; j_gene: TRBJ2-7; d_gene: TRBD2; abundance: .; CDR3aa: CASSPSGGPYEQYF; CDR3nt: TGTGCCAGCAGTCCTAGCGGGGGCCCCTACGAGCAGTACTTC
v_gene: TRBV19; j_gene: TRBJ2-5; d_gene: TRBD2; abundance: .; CDR3aa: CASDSGGRAGAQYF; CDR3nt: TGTGCATCGGATAGCGGGGGAAGAGCGGGGGCCCAGTACTTC
v_gene: TRBV5-1; j_gene: TRBJ2-1; d_gene: .; abundance: .; CDR3aa: CASTGVALYNEQFF; CDR3nt: TGCGCCAGCACCGGGGTGGCCCTCTACAATGAGCAGTTCTTC
v_gene: TRBV6-1; j_gene: TRBJ1-5; d_gene: .; abundance: .; CDR3aa: CASSFDSLGSQPQHF; CDR3nt: TGTGCCAGCAGCTTTGACAGTTTAGGGTCTCAGCCCCAGCATTTT
v_gene: TRBV5-1; j_gene: TRBJ2-1; d_gene: .; abundance: .; CDR3aa: CASSLAFIPGATSSYNEQFF; CDR3nt: TGCGCCAGCAGCTTGGCCTTTATCCCAGGGGCTACGAGCTCCTACAATGAGCAGTTCTTC
v_gene: TRBV7-2; j_gene: TRBJ1-5; d_gene: .; abundance: .; CDR3aa: CASSSSPTPVGVSQHF; CDR3nt: TGTGCCAGCAGCTCGTCCCCGACACCCGTGGGAGTGTCCCAGCATTTT
v_gene: TRBV19; j_gene: TRBJ2-3; d_gene: TRBD2; abundance: .; CDR3aa: CASSILAGGPTYTQYF; CDR3nt: TGTGCCAGTAGTATATTAGCGGGGGGACCTACCTATACGCAGTATTTT
v_gene: TRBV9; j_gene: TRBJ2-7; d_gene: TRBD1; abundance: .; CDR3aa: CASSVGQGVSEQYF; CDR3nt: TGTGCCAGCAGCGTAGGACAGGGGGTCTCTGAGCAGTACTTC